This is a list of T cell receptor beta chains from one sample in a study of cytomegalovirus exposure and HLA in healthy donors. Assay: immunoSEQ multiplex PCR; the TCRdb copy retains only in-frame clones and omits some. The sample carries about 200,000 clones, around 82% recorded once. Material for sequencing was PBMCs. The receptor set was obtained from a woman aged 25 to 39 in good health and CMV-seronegative. The CDR3 runs from the conserved cysteine through the conserved F or W. The order of the fields is J gene, clone size, D gene, V gene, CDR3 protein, CDR3 DNA. The D gene is left open where the match is weak. Rows give clone size only sometimes, using once, few, many, or a class for an expanded clone.

>TRBJ1-2|-|-|TRBV29-1
CSAGGGGKNYGYTF
TGCAGCGCCGGGGGAGGGGGAAAGAACTATGGCTACACCTTC
>TRBJ1-4|-|-|TRBV27
CASTKGWAARNEKLFF
TGTGCCAGCACTAAAGGCTGGGCAGCCAGGAATGAAAAACTGTTTTTT
>TRBJ2-3|-|-|TRBV21-1
CASSNLLAGGTDTQYF
TGTGCCAGCAGCAATCTACTAGCGGGAGGCACAGATACGCAGTATTTT
>TRBJ2-6|-|-|TRBV4-1
CASSQGLGAGANVLTF
TGCGCCAGCAGCCAAGGGTTGGGGGCGGGGGCCAACGTCCTGACTTTC
>TRBJ2-5|-|-|TRBV9
CASSVDSGQKTQYF
TGTGCCAGCAGCGTAGATAGCGGCCAAAAGACCCAGTACTTC
>TRBJ2-1|-|TRBD2|TRBV6-4
CASSELAGGFYEQFF
TGTGCCAGCAGTGAGCTCGCGGGGGGGTTTTATGAGCAGTTCTTC
>TRBJ1-2|-|-|TRBV27
CASSPPRRGLGIYGYTF
TGTGCCAGCAGTCCCCCAAGGCGGGGGTTAGGTATTTATGGCTACACCTTC
>TRBJ2-2|-|TRBD1|TRBV6-1
CASSARQGEVWELFF
TGTGCCAGCAGTGCCCGACAGGGGGAAGTCTGGGAGCTGTTTTTT
>TRBJ1-1|-|-|TRBV19
CASSIGSGVTEAFF
TGTGCCAGTAGTATAGGTTCGGGGGTCACTGAAGCTTTCTTT
>TRBJ2-7|-|-|TRBV2
CASSPRQPEIYEQYF
TGTGCCAGCAGCCCTCGACAGCCGGAGATCTACGAGCAGTACTTC
>TRBJ1-2|once|TRBD1|TRBV7-9
CASSSGTGFSFYGYTF
TGTGCCAGCAGCTCTGGGACAGGTTTTTCTTTTTACGGCTACACCTTC
>TRBJ2-3|-|TRBD2|TRBV10-3
CAISGPGTSGNTDTQYF
TGTGCCATCAGCGGGCCCGGGACTAGCGGTAACACAGATACGCAGTATTTT
>TRBJ2-2|-|TRBD1|TRBV5-1
CASSSTGGGGELFF
TGCGCCAGCAGCTCGACAGGGGGCGGCGGGGAGCTGTTTTTT
>TRBJ2-5|-|-|TRBV5-1
CASSPTRATTQETQYF
TGCGCCAGCAGTCCGACTAGGGCCACCACACAAGAGACCCAGTACTTC